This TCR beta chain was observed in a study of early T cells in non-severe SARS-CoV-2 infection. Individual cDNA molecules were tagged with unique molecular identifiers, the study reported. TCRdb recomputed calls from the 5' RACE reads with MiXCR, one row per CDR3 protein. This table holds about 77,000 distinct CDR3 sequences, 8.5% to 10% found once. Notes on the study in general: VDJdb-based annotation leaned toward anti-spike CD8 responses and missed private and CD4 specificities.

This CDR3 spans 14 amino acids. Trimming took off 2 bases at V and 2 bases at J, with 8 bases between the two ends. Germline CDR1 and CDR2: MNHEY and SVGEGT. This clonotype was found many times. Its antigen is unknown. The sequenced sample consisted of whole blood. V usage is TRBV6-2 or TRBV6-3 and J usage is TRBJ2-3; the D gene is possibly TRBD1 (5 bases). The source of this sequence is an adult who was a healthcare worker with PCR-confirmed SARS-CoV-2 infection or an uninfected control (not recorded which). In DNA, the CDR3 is TGTGCCAGCAGTTACAGACAGTCCACAGATACGCAGTATTTT. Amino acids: CASSYRQSTDTQYF.